This paragraph reports one TCR beta chain. Its target is not known. Sequencing used immunoSEQ version 4 in survey mode. Genomic DNA was diluted to around 10 ng/uL, up to about 1 ug per sample. Clones were sequenced by immunoSEQ multiplex PCR, and TCRdb holds only the in-frame ones, with some missing. The sample shows just over 40,000 clones, 75% to 80% of them seen only once. An overlapping HIV-1 Gag peptide pool stimulated these cells at 0.75 to 1 ug/peptide/mL. Memory cells lacking CD40L and CD69 with high CD45RO were sorted. The data derive from a study of persistence of HIV-infected CD4 T cells. The wider study: CD4+ T cells responding to CMV or HIV-1 Gag were isolated. The study's findings and limits: Antigen-responding cells were enriched for degenerate expanded CDR3beta sequences.

This CDR3 spans 14 amino acids. V lost 2 bases to trimming and J lost 7 bases; unmatched junction nucleotides: 6. Germline V gene sequence: CDR1 SGHNT, CDR2 YYREEE (reference sequence). This specimen was CD4+ T cells sorted from PBMCs after roughly 18-hour stimulation, taken from a patient who received antiretroviral therapy. The chain couples TRBV5-4 to TRBJ2-4, with 7 bases lining up with TRBD1. This TCR came from an adult man with HIV who was CMV-seropositive. In DNA, the CDR3 is TGTGCCAGCAGCTTAGGGACAGTATCGAACATTCAGTACTTC. Encoded protein: CASSLGTVSNIQYF.